In this sample, the clone carrying this T cell receptor beta chain turned up many times. Its antigen is currently unknown. Researchers took RNA transcripts and amplified the TCR beta CDR3 regions from them. TCR CDR3 underwent first-round RT-PCR with the HTBI primer set. Via MiXCR, TCRdb re-called the multiplex PCR reads, giving one row per CDR3 protein. The table records 500,000 to 750,000 distinct CDR3 sequences, 11% to 15% of them present only once. These data are taken from a study of T cells in Graves' hyperthyroidism and ophthalmopathy. Patients with uncontrolled infections, other autoimmune diseases, pregnancy or lactation were excluded. Cells are PBMCs isolated from around 9.4 ml of fresh blood. Study outcomes and limitations: Using 13 V-J features, a model discriminated ophthalmopathy from stable hyperthyroidism. A median 6.5 months before onset, the model predicted ophthalmopathy.

The germline CDR1 and CDR2 sequences are SGHVS and FNYEAQ. The CDR3 is 16 amino acids. Trimming cost V 5 bases and J 2 bases; bases outside gene matches: 9. The rearrangement joins TRBV7-6 to TRBJ2-7, with TRBD2 matching over 10 bases. What was sequenced was blood. This TCR came from a woman between 18 and 29 years old with Graves' ophthalmopathy. The CDR3 spells CASSPILAGRTYEQYF. The CDR3 bases are TGTGCCAGCAGCCCAATACTAGCGGGAAGAACCTACGAGCAGTACTTC.